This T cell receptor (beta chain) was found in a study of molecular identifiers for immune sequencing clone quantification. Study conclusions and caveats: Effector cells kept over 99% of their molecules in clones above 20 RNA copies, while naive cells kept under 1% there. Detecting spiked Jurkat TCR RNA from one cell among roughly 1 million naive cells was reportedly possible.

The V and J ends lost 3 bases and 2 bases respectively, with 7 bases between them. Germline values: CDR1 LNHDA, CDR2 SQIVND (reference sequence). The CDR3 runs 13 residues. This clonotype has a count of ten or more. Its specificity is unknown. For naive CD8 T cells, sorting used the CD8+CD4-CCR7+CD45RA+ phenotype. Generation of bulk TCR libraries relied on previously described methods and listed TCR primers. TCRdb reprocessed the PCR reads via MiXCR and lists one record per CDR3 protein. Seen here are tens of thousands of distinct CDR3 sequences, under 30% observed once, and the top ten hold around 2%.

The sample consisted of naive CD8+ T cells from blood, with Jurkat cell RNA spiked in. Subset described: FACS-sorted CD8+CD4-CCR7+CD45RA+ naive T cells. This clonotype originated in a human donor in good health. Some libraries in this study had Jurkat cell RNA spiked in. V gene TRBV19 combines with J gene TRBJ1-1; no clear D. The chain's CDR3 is CASSIGVNTEAFF. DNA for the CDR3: TGTGCCAGTAGTATTGGTGTAAACACTGAAGCTTTCTTT.